Ten or more counts support the clone carrying this TCR beta chain. This sample is part of a study of early T cells in non-severe SARS-CoV-2 infection. Individually, cDNA molecules had unique molecular identifiers attached to them. TCRdb re-analysed the 5' RACE reads in MiXCR, keeping a single row per CDR3 protein. The sample carries about 60,000 distinct CDR3 sequences, about 9.8% recorded once. The specimen was whole blood. The receptor comes from an adult who was a healthcare worker with PCR-confirmed SARS-CoV-2 infection or an uninfected control (not recorded which).

The CDR3 here is CASSFSSGPRGDTQYF. As DNA, the CDR3 is TGTGCCAGCAGTTTCAGCTCCGGGCCGAGGGGAGATACGCAGTATTTT. V is TRBV7-8 and J is TRBJ2-3; D is perhaps TRBD1 or TRBD2 (5 bases each). Trimming pared 6 bases from V and 5 bases from J, leaving 21 bases between. The germline CDR1 and CDR2 sequences are SGHVS and FQNEAQ. The CDR3 is 16 amino acids. The variable domain in full, completed from reference TRBV7-8 and TRBJ2-3, reads GAGVSQSPRYKVAKRGQDVALRCDPISGHVSLFWYQQALGQGPEFLTYFQNEAQLDKSGLPSDRFFAERPEGSVSTLKIQRTQQEDSAVYLCASSFSSGPRGDTQYFGPGTRLTVL.